The 24 T cell receptor beta chains below come from one sample, sequenced in a study of T cell repertoires in cytomegalovirus infection. Each CDR3 protein gets one entry after TCRdb re-called the reads with MiXCR. This repertoire shows 150,000 to 200,000 distinct CDR3 sequences, 17% found once; its top ten account for about 17%. Sequenced input: CD8+ T cells from PBMCs. These TCRs come from a human donor in good health (CMV status not recorded). Some clones in this sample may be carry-over from other donors' samples.

This chain joins TRBV7-6 and TRBJ2-1; D remains unclear. V lost 4 bases and J lost 2, with 15 bases in between. CDR3 length equals 16 residues. Germline-derived CDR1 and CDR2 are SGHVS and FNYEAQ. CDR3 amino acids: CASSSDDSGPYNEQFF. Here the CDR3 DNA reads TGTGCCAGCAGCTCAGATGACTCTGGCCCCTACAATGAGCAGTTCTTC.

The chain links TRBV29-1 to TRBJ2-5, with a weak D call TRBD2 (5 bases). The ends were cut back, 5 bases at V and 5 bases at J, with 12 bases in the middle. Germline CDR1 and CDR2: SQVTM and ANQGSEA. The CDR3 has 12 residues. The CDR3 loop reads CSVSRGAETQYF. In nucleotides, the CDR3 is TGCAGCGTTTCCCGGGGAGCGGAGACCCAGTACTTC.

This clonotype was counted a few times. The gene calls are TRBV28 and TRBJ2-7; D might be TRBD2 (5 bases). V dropped 2 bases and J dropped 6 bases, with 8 bases sitting between them. The V gene's germline CDR1 is MDHEN and CDR2 SYDVKM. The CDR3 sequence is 12 residues long. Here the CDR3 DNA reads TGTGCCAGCAGTTTAAGCGGATCCGAGCAGTACTTC. Translated: CASSLSGSEQYF.

This clonotype was seen a handful of times. This rearrangement joins TRBV7-3 to TRBJ2-3, with 12 bases identical to TRBD2. The CDR3 has 16 amino acids. The germline gives CDR1 SGHTA, CDR2 FQGTGA. Trimming cost V 4 bases and J 8 bases; bases outside gene matches: 10. In nucleotides, the CDR3 is TGTGCCAGCAGCTATGGACTAGCGGGGAGCGGGGGTACGCAGTATTTT. This sequence encodes CASSYGLAGSGGTQYF.

This chain joins TRBV7-8 and TRBJ1-1; 7 nucleotides match TRBD1. J gave up 4 bases and V 5 bases, and 10 bases lay outside the gene matches. Germline-derived CDR1 and CDR2 are SGHVS and FQNEAQ. The CDR3 loop spans 15 amino acids. The CDR3 protein is CASSLGGFGGTEAFF. DNA of the CDR3: TGTGCCAGCAGCCTAGGGGGCTTCGGGGGCACTGAAGCTTTCTTT. Combining the CDR3 with reference TRBV7-8 and TRBJ1-1 gives the whole variable domain GAGVSQSPRYKVAKRGQDVALRCDPISGHVSLFWYQQALGQGPEFLTYFQNEAQLDKSGLPSDRFFAERPEGSVSTLKIQRTQQEDSAVYLCASSLGGFGGTEAFFGQGTRLTVV.

This clonotype has only one observation. The rearrangement links TRBV18 to TRBJ2-1, with D tentatively TRBD2 (5 bases). V lost 0 bases and J 0 bases, leaving 12 bases between the germline ends. This CDR3 region has 17 residues. Germline V gene sequence: CDR1 KGHSH, CDR2 LQKENI. The CDR3 protein is CASSPPDWTSSYNEQFF. The CDR3, as DNA: TGTGCCAGCTCACCACCGGACTGGACCAGCTCCTACAATGAGCAGTTCTTC.

The V and J genes are TRBV15 and TRBJ2-6; D is unclear. CDR1 is LNHNV, CDR2 YYDKDF, per germline (reference sequence). Trimming shortened V by 3 bases and J by 0 bases, and 12 bases separated the two germline ends. This CDR3 spans 17 amino acids. The CDR3 loop reads CATSSRTDLSGANVLTF. The DNA for the CDR3 is TGTGCCACCAGCAGCCGGACGGACCTCTCTGGGGCCAACGTCCTGACTTTC.

CDR3: CSAPLAGEGYNEQFF. The CDR3 DNA follows: TGCAGTGCGCCTCTAGCGGGAGAGGGTTACAATGAGCAGTTCTTC. The chain is built from TRBV20-1 and TRBJ2-1; 10 positions agree with TRBD2. The ends lost 6 bases at V and 4 bases at J; junction bases unmatched: 9. The CDR3 runs 15 residues. Germline assignment: CDR1 DFQATT and CDR2 SNEGSKA (reference sequence).

The V and J genes are TRBV9 and TRBJ1-4; 9 bases line up with TRBD1. Germline V gene sequence: CDR1 SGDLS, CDR2 YYNGEE. Germline trimming cut 3 bases from V and 7 bases from J; bases unmatched to any gene: 7. This CDR3 has 15 amino acids. CDR3 DNA: TGTGCCAGCAGCGATGGGACAGGGAGTACTGAAAAACTGTTTTTT. This encodes CASSDGTGSTEKLFF.

V usage is TRBV5-1 and J usage is TRBJ2-1, with 7 bases lining up with TRBD2. CDR3 length equals 17 residues. The V segment lost 0 bases and the J segment 0 bases; nucleotides outside the gene matches: 6. Germline V lookup: CDR1 SGHRS, CDR2 YFSETQ. The DNA for the CDR3 is TGCGCCAGCAGCTTGGCCCCTAGCGGCAGCTCCTACAATGAGCAGTTCTTC. It codes for CASSLAPSGSSYNEQFF.

The chain has TRBV7-2 and TRBJ2-2; TRBD2 agrees at 11 bases. Looked up from germline, CDR1 is SGHTA and CDR2 is FQGNSA. The CDR3 has 17 amino acids. Trimming took 5 bases from V and 3 from J; bases not matched to a gene: 8. CDR3 protein: CASSKRTSGSYTGELFF. In nucleotides, the CDR3 is TGTGCCAGCAGCAAAAGAACTAGCGGGAGTTACACCGGGGAGCTGTTTTTT.

This clonotype has more than one count but fewer than ten. This rearrangement joins TRBV28 to TRBJ2-7; TRBD2 is a possible D gene (5 bases). V lost 6 bases and J lost 2, with 11 bases in between. This CDR3 has 13 amino acids. Germline V lookup: CDR1 MDHEN, CDR2 SYDVKM. The CDR3 spells CASSRPRAYEQYF. Written as DNA, the CDR3 is TGTGCCAGCAGCCGTCCGAGGGCCTACGAGCAGTACTTC.

This chain uses TRBV7-2 with TRBJ2-7; 8 bases are a match to TRBD2. The germline V gene has CDR1 SGHTA and CDR2 FQGNSA. V lost 4 bases to trimming and J lost 4 bases; unmatched junction nucleotides: 9. CDR3 length: 15 amino acids. CDR3 in amino acids: CASSWSGLAGYEQYF. CDR3 coding DNA: TGTGCCAGCAGCTGGTCGGGGCTAGCGGGTTACGAGCAGTACTTC.

The V call is TRBV19, the J call TRBJ2-1; the D gene could be TRBD1 or TRBD2 (6 bases each). The germline V gene has CDR1 LNHDA and CDR2 SQIVND (reference sequence). Trimming took off 7 bases at V and 2 bases at J, with 15 bases between the two ends. The CDR3 is 15 amino acids. The CDR3 DNA follows: TGTGCCAGTACACAGGGAAGCGGGCCCTACAATGAGCAGTTCTTC. Protein product: CASTQGSGPYNEQFF.

The sample holds a few counts of this clonotype. The chain uses TRBV7-2 and TRBJ1-1; perhaps TRBD1 as D (5 bases). Deletions cut 1 base from V and 3 bases from J, with 12 bases between. The germline gives CDR1 SGHTA, CDR2 FQGNSA. This CDR3 is 15 amino acids long. The chain's CDR3 is CASSLEGPGYTEAFF. For the CDR3, the DNA is TGTGCCAGCAGCTTAGAGGGCCCAGGGTACACTGAAGCTTTCTTT.

For the CDR3, the DNA is TGTGCCAGCAGCCCGGTGACGGGAACCTACGAGCAGTACTTC. Its protein product is CASSPVTGTYEQYF. This sequence joins TRBV11-2 and TRBJ2-7; perhaps TRBD2 as D (5 bases). CDR1 is SGHAT, CDR2 FQNNGV, per germline. The CDR3 spans 14 residues. Trimming stripped 5 bases from V and 2 bases from J, with 13 bases between.

This clonotype turned up a few times. V gene TRBV7-9 combines with J gene TRBJ2-2, with 7 bases matching TRBD2. V gave up 4 bases and J gave up 8 bases; unmatched junction bases: 7. The V gene's germline CDR1 is SEHNR and CDR2 FQNEAQ (reference sequence). The CDR3 is made up of 14 amino acids. The CDR3, as DNA: TGTGCCAGCAGCTCCCCACTAGCGACGGGGGAGCTGTTTTTT. Encoded protein: CASSSPLATGELFF.

The rearrangement uses TRBV10-2 and TRBJ1-1, with 10 bases aligning to TRBD1. Germline V CDR1 and CDR2: WSHSY, SAAADI. This CDR3 contains 14 residues. J lost 6 bases, V lost 8 bases, and 9 bases had no gene match. CDR3 protein: CASVRDRGWAEAFF. CDR3 nucleotide sequence: TGCGCCAGCGTCCGGGACAGGGGATGGGCTGAAGCTTTCTTT.

The chain carries TRBV12-5 and TRBJ2-7; D is ambiguous. Germline values: CDR1 LGHNT, CDR2 FRNRAP. With 3 bases removed from V and 0 bases from J, the gap between germline ends came to 3 bases. This CDR3 has 12 residues. The DNA for the CDR3 is TGTGCTAGTGGTTTTCTCTCCTACGAGCAGTACTTC. Protein product: CASGFLSYEQYF.

In its sample, this clonotype is medium-sized. J is TRBJ1-4 and V is TRBV7-2; unclear D gene. Looked up from germline, CDR1 is SGHTA and CDR2 is FQGNSA. The CDR3 covers 14 residues. Trimming left V 4 bases short and J 7 bases short, with 13 bases between. CDR3 amino acids: CASSSVGRVEKLFF. The CDR3 nucleotides read TGTGCCAGCAGCTCCGTGGGAAGGGTTGAAAAACTGTTTTTT.

The chain combines TRBV28 with TRBJ1-1; 8 bases are a match to TRBD1. V lost 5 bases and J lost 4; bases outside the gene matches: 9. This CDR3 contains 15 residues. Germline CDR1 is MDHEN and CDR2 is SYDVKM. The CDR3 coding sequence is TGTGCCAGCAGTCCTGACAGGGGAGGCGGCACTGAAGCTTTCTTT. Amino acid sequence: CASSPDRGGGTEAFF.

This chain joins TRBV7-9 and TRBJ1-1; D call uncertain. Trimming took off 5 bases at V and 5 bases at J, with 9 bases between the two ends. CDR3 size: 12 residues. Germline V gene lookup returns CDR1 SEHNR and CDR2 FQNEAQ (reference sequence). The DNA of the CDR3 is TGTGCCAGCAGCCACGTCAGAACTGAAGCTTTCTTT. Amino acid sequence: CASSHVRTEAFF.

The chain links TRBV7-2 to TRBJ1-1; unclear D gene. Trimming cost V 5 bases and J 1 base, with 11 bases left between them. This CDR3 is 14 amino acids long. Looked up from germline, CDR1 is SGHTA and CDR2 is FQGNSA. CDR3 amino acids: CASSPAFWNTEAFF. In nucleotides, the CDR3 is TGTGCCAGCAGCCCTGCGTTTTGGAACACTGAAGCTTTCTTT.

This chain uses TRBV7-9 with TRBJ1-4; D remains ambiguous. Germline V gene lookup returns CDR1 SEHNR and CDR2 FQNEAQ (reference sequence). The CDR3 extends over 14 amino acids. Trimming left V 5 bases short and J 0 bases short, with 7 bases between. The CDR3 DNA reads as TGTGCCAGCAGCGAGGCCGCAACTAATGAAAAACTGTTTTTT. As protein: CASSEAATNEKLFF.